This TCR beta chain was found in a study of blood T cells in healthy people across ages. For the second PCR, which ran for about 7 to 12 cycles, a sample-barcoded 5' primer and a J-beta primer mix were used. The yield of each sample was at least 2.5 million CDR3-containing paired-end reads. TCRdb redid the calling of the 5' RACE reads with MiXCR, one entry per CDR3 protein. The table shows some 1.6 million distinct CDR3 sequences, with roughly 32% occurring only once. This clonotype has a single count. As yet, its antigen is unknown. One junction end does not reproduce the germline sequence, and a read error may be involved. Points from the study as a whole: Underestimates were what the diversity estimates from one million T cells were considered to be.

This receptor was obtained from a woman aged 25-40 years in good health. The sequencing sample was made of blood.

DNA of the CDR3: TGTGCCAGCAGCCAAGAGGTTTCCCCAGGGGGCGCGTCCCGACTAGCTCGGGGCAATAAGCAGTTCTTC. It encodes CASSQEVSPGGASRLARGNKQFF. V is TRBV3-1 and J is TRBJ2-1; D perhaps matches TRBD1 (8 bases). This CDR3 comprises 23 residues. Germline V lookup: CDR1 LGHDT, CDR2 YNNKEL (reference sequence).